Below, 22 T cell receptor beta chains from the same sample are listed, as sequenced in a study of cytomegalovirus exposure and HLA in healthy donors. PCR involved 60 Vbeta and 13 Jbeta primers. Assay: immunoSEQ multiplex PCR; the TCRdb copy retains only in-frame clones and omits some. The table records 80,000 to 95,000 clones, approximately 86% of them present only once. Input material: PBMCs. The receptors shown here come from a man aged 25-45 years in good health and CMV-seropositive.

The chain employs TRBV28 and TRBJ2-1; 8 bases are shared with TRBD2. The CDR3 consists of 15 residues. V was pared by 5 bases and J by 5 bases, with 8 bases of the junction left unmatched. CDR1 is MDHEN and CDR2 is SYDVKM in the germline V gene. CDR3 amino acids: CASSPAGLDHNEQFF. CDR3 bases: TGTGCCAGCAGTCCCGCGGGACTAGACCACAATGAGCAGTTCTTC.

This clone was recorded once. The J gene is TRBJ1-3, the V gene TRBV30; TRBD1 agrees at 7 bases. The junction had 3 bases not matched to a gene; V was cut back by 7 bases and J by 3 bases. CDR3 length equals 12 residues. CDR1 is GTSNPN and CDR2 is SVGIG in the germline V gene (reference sequence). CDR3 bases: TGTGCCTACAGGGGAAATGGAAACACCATATATTTT. Residues: CAYRGNGNTIYF.

This chain connects TRBV9 to TRBJ1-1; 8 bases match TRBD1. CDR1 and CDR2 from the germline V gene are SGDLS and YYNGEE. This CDR3 is 16 amino acids long. J lost 3 bases, V lost 0 bases, and 7 bases had no gene match. The CDR3 here is CASSVAQGAAYTEAFF. As DNA, the CDR3 is TGTGCCAGCAGCGTAGCCCAGGGGGCTGCGTACACTGAAGCTTTCTTT.

This clone has a handful of counts. The chain is built from TRBV2 and TRBJ1-5; perhaps TRBD1 as D (6 bases). The CDR3 extends over 14 amino acids. Looked up from germline, CDR1 is SNHLY and CDR2 is FYNNEI. The V and J ends lost 5 bases and 3 bases respectively, with 11 bases between them. CDR3 nucleotides: TGTGCCAGCAGTTCCGGGACAATCAATCAGCCCCAGCATTTT. This sequence encodes CASSSGTINQPQHF.

This clone was observed a single time. The chain carries TRBV27 and TRBJ2-1; TRBD1 might be the D (6 bases). V was cut by 5 bases and J by 4 bases, with 9 bases left in between. CDR1 MNHEY and CDR2 SMNVEV come from the germline V gene (reference sequence). The CDR3 loop spans 13 amino acids. CDR3 protein: CASSPQGYNEQFF. As DNA, the CDR3 is TGTGCCAGCAGTCCACAGGGATACAATGAGCAGTTCTTC.

The rearrangement uses TRBV28 and TRBJ1-5; a weak D match, TRBD1 (5 bases). This CDR3 region has 14 residues. CDR1 is MDHEN, CDR2 SYDVKM, per germline. V was clipped by 2 bases and J by 8 bases, with 13 bases between them. CDR3 loop: CASSLVRVVKPQHF. In nucleotides, the CDR3 is TGTGCCAGCAGTTTAGTCAGGGTCGTCAAGCCCCAGCATTTT.

The rearrangement links TRBV4-2 to TRBJ2-3; D may be TRBD1 (5 bases). The germline V gene has CDR1 LGHNA and CDR2 YNFKEQ. The CDR3 extends over 14 amino acids. V was pared by 4 bases and J by 0 bases, with 8 bases between. In nucleotides, the CDR3 is TGTGCCAGCAGCCCAGGGCTTAGCACAGATACGCAGTATTTT. Encoded protein: CASSPGLSTDTQYF.

This clone was counted a few times. The CDR3 sequence: CASGLVQRTGRSYEQYF. As DNA, the CDR3 is TGTGCTAGTGGTTTGGTACAACGGACAGGGCGCTCCTACGAGCAGTACTTC. The genes are TRBV12-5 and TRBJ2-7, with 8 bases lining up with TRBD1. The CDR3 is 17 amino acids. V lost 0 bases and J lost 0; bases outside the gene matches: 7. The germline V gene encodes CDR1 LGHNT and CDR2 FRNRAP.

On this clone itself: At one boundary the junction diverges from the germline segment, which might be a read error. V usage is TRBV14 and J usage is TRBJ2-2; 7 positions agree with TRBD2. The germline V gene has CDR1 SGHDN and CDR2 FVKESK. The length of the CDR3 is 14 residues. The CDR3 coding sequence is TGTGCCAGCAACCAACTAGCGAGCACCGGGGAGCTGTTTTTT. It specifies CASNQLASTGELFF.

The rearrangement joins TRBV5-1 to TRBJ2-5; D unresolved. CDR1 is SGHRS, CDR2 YFSETQ, per germline. The CDR3 covers 16 residues. Trimming removed 4 bases at V and 5 bases at J, with 21 bases between. CDR3 sequence reads: CASSRSTDSGIETQYF. CDR3 DNA sequence: TGCGCCAGCAGCCGATCCACCGACTCTGGAATCGAGACCCAGTACTTC.

V and J are TRBV4-2 and TRBJ2-1; a weak D match, TRBD2 (5 bases). V shed 8 bases and J shed 15 bases, with 17 bases lying between them. This CDR3 is 11 amino acids long. Germline lookup yields CDR1 LGHNA and CDR2 YNFKEQ. CDR3: CASGDIGKTFF. In DNA, the CDR3 is TGTGCCAGCGGGGATATCGGGAAAACGTTCTTC.

The chain carries TRBV29-1 and TRBJ2-2, with D possibly TRBD1 on 6 matching bases. This CDR3 contains 14 residues. CDR1 and CDR2 (germline): SQVTM, ANQGSEA. With 2 bases removed from V and 4 bases from J, the gap between germline ends came to 11 bases. CDR3 residues: CSVEKGVGTGELFF. Here the CDR3 DNA reads TGCAGCGTTGAAAAGGGGGTAGGCACCGGGGAGCTGTTTTTT.

The V call is TRBV12-5, the J call TRBJ2-4, with unresolved D. Per germline, CDR1 LGHNT and CDR2 FRNRAP. There are 15 residues in the CDR3. V lost 4 bases, J lost 0 bases, and 10 bases lay in between. The CDR3 reads CASGSVPLAKNIQYF. In DNA, the CDR3 is TGTGCTAGTGGTTCCGTTCCCTTAGCCAAAAACATTCAGTACTTC.

V usage is TRBV6-1 and J usage is TRBJ2-7; 12 nucleotides agree with TRBD2. CDR3 length: 14 amino acids. The germline gives CDR1 MNHNS, CDR2 SASEGT. The ends lost 8 bases at V and 9 bases at J; junction bases unmatched: 11. Here the CDR3 reads CASAGTSGSGGQYF. The CDR3 bases are TGTGCCAGCGCCGGGACTAGCGGGTCCGGAGGGCAGTACTTC.

In this sample, this clone turned up a few times. The chain links TRBV27 to TRBJ2-7; the D is unclear. Germline lookup yields CDR1 MNHEY and CDR2 SMNVEV (reference sequence). The CDR3 extends over 17 amino acids. Trimming took off 0 bases at V and 4 bases at J, with 19 bases between the two ends. As DNA, the CDR3 is TGTGCCAGCAGTTTATCGGATCCAGGAACCTTCATGTACGAGCAGTACTTC. This gives the protein CASSLSDPGTFMYEQYF.

This rearrangement joins TRBV5-1 to TRBJ2-1, with TRBD2 identical over 11 bases. Germline V gene sequence: CDR1 SGHRS, CDR2 YFSETQ. CDR3 length equals 18 residues. V gave up 4 bases and J gave up 9 bases; unmatched junction bases: 18. The CDR3 here is CASSRESGLADAGGEQFF. The CDR3 nucleotides are TGCGCCAGCAGCCGAGAATCGGGACTAGCGGACGCGGGAGGTGAGCAGTTCTTC.

This clone was counted between two and nine times. The rearrangement joins TRBV5-5 to TRBJ2-7; D not resolved. Germline V lookup: CDR1 SGHKS, CDR2 YYEKEE (reference sequence). CDR3 length: 14 amino acids. Trimming left V 4 bases short and J 3 bases short, with 14 bases between. The CDR3, as DNA: TGTGCCAGCAGCCGATTGTACAGAGACTACGAGCAGTACTTC. Residues: CASSRLYRDYEQYF. Drawing the rest from reference TRBV5-5 and TRBJ2-7, the complete variable domain is DAGVTQSPTHLIKTRGQQVTLRCSPISGHKSVSWYQQVLGQGPQFIFQYYEKEERGRGNFPDRFSARQFPNYSSELNVNALLLGDSALYLCASSRLYRDYEQYFGPGTRLTVT.

This clone appeared a single time. The rearrangement links TRBV30 to TRBJ2-1, with D uncertain. V lost 1 base, J lost 2 bases, and 6 bases lay in between. Germline loops: CDR1 GTSNPN, CDR2 SVGIG (reference sequence). This CDR3 region has 13 residues. CDR3 amino acids: CAWSALPYNEQFF. The CDR3 DNA follows: TGTGCCTGGAGTGCCCTCCCCTACAATGAGCAGTTCTTC. Looking up the rest from reference TRBV30 and TRBJ2-1 gives the full variable domain: SQTIHQWPATLVQPVGSPLSLECTVEGTSNPNLYWYRQAAGRGLQLLFYSVGIGQISSEVPQNLSASRPQDRQFILSSKKLLLSDSGFYLCAWSALPYNEQFFGPGTRLTVL.

The rearrangement uses TRBV2 and TRBJ2-1; possibly TRBD2 for D (6 bases). In germline, CDR1 is SNHLY, CDR2 FYNNEI. The V and J ends lost 7 bases and 0 bases respectively, with 13 bases between them. The length of the CDR3 is 15 residues. The CDR3 sequence: CASNAGGSSYNEQFF. The CDR3 bases are TGTGCCAGCAACGCAGGAGGGAGCTCCTACAATGAGCAGTTCTTC.

This chain uses TRBV5-1 with TRBJ1-1, with 10 bases lining up with TRBD1. The junction had 4 bases not matched to a gene; V was cut back by 5 bases and J by 3 bases. Germline CDR1 and CDR2: SGHRS and YFSETQ. This CDR3 region has 14 residues. In DNA form, the CDR3 reads TGCGCCAGCAGGACGGGGACAGGGGACACTGAAGCTTTCTTT. Translation gives CASRTGTGDTEAFF.

This chain joins TRBV18 and TRBJ2-7, with TRBD2 matching over 13 bases. Germline lookup yields CDR1 KGHSH and CDR2 LQKENI. V shed 0 bases, J shed 1 base, and the junction held 21 bases outside the gene matches. The CDR3 consists of 23 residues. The CDR3 spells CASSPPLSNPLGTSGRESYEQYF. Written as DNA, the CDR3 is TGTGCCAGCTCACCACCGCTTTCTAACCCACTTGGTACTAGCGGGAGGGAATCCTACGAGCAGTACTTC.

About this clone itself: Germline and junction disagree at one end, which may indicate a read error. The same CDR3 can be traced to other DNA sequences in this sample. The chain uses TRBV29-1 and TRBJ2-5; 7 bases agree with TRBD2. CDR1 is SQVTM and CDR2 is ANQGSEA in the germline V gene. The CDR3 length is 14 residues. Here the CDR3 reads CSVEKGGRGETQYF. For the CDR3, the DNA is TGCAGCGTTGAAAAGGGAGGGAGGGGCGAGACTCAGTACTTC.